This entry lists 5 T cell receptor beta chains sequenced from one sample in a study of cytomegalovirus exposure and HLA in healthy donors. With 60 Vbeta and 13 Jbeta primers, the PCR was carried out. Using immunoSEQ multiplex PCR, the repertoire was profiled, and TCRdb retains in-frame clones only, with some absent. The repertoire consists of approximately 150,000 clones, with over 65% occurring once and the leading ten covering 2.5% to 3%. Specimen: PBMCs. The source is a female donor in good health and CMV-seronegative.

The chain links TRBV13 to TRBJ1-2; a weak D match, TRBD1 (6 bases). V lost 5 bases to trimming and J lost 5 bases, with 15 bases between them. Germline V gives CDR1 PRHDT, CDR2 FYEKMQ (reference sequence). The CDR3 runs to 14 residues. CDR3 protein: CASSREGGRYGYTF. Written as DNA, the CDR3 is TGTGCCAGCAGCCGGGAGGGGGGACGGTATGGCTACACCTTC. The full variable domain, with the rest looked up from reference TRBV13 and TRBJ1-2, is AAGVIQSPRHLIKEKRETATLKCYPIPRHDTVYWYQQGPGQDPQFLISFYEKMQSDKGSIPDRFSAQQFSDYHSELNMSSLELGDSALYFCASSREGGRYGYTFGSGTRLTVV.

V gene TRBV7-8 combines with J gene TRBJ1-5; 7 bases agree with TRBD1. The junction had 2 bases not matched to a gene; V was cut back by 6 bases and J by 0 bases. The CDR3 covers 14 residues. Germline assignment: CDR1 SGHVS and CDR2 FQNEAQ. CDR3 nucleotide sequence: TGTGCCAGCAGTGGACAGGATAGCAATCAGCCCCAGCATTTT. This codes for CASSGQDSNQPQHF.

The table lists this clone with a few counts. Other DNA sequences in this sample translate to the same CDR3. The rearrangement joins TRBV6-5 to TRBJ1-5, with 7 nucleotides matching TRBD1. There are 13 residues in the CDR3. Germline CDR1 and CDR2: MNHEY and SVGAGI. V lost 4 bases, J lost 4 bases, and 1 base stayed unmatched. CDR3 bases: TGTGCCAGCAGTTTACAGGGGAATCAGCCCCAGCATTTT. Its translation is CASSLQGNQPQHF.

There are a few counts of this clone. The chain is built from TRBV30 and TRBJ2-3, with TRBD2 as a possible D gene (6 bases). The V and J ends lost 2 bases and 3 bases respectively, with 9 bases between them. The germline gives CDR1 GTSNPN, CDR2 SVGIG (reference sequence). The CDR3 sequence is 13 residues long. CDR3 in amino acids: CAWSWGVTDTQYF. Here the CDR3 DNA reads TGTGCCTGGAGTTGGGGGGTAACAGATACGCAGTATTTT. Combining the CDR3 with reference TRBV30 and TRBJ2-3 gives the whole variable domain SQTIHQWPATLVQPVGSPLSLECTVEGTSNPNLYWYRQAAGRGLQLLFYSVGIGQISSEVPQNLSASRPQDRQFILSSKKLLLSDSGFYLCAWSWGVTDTQYFGPGTRLTVL.

The V call is TRBV28, the J call TRBJ1-2; D is uncertain. This CDR3 contains 12 residues. The germline CDR1 and CDR2 sequences are MDHEN and SYDVKM. V lost 1 base and J lost 6, with 6 bases in between. The CDR3 DNA reads as TGTGCCAGCAGTTTATTCGGGGATGGCTACACCTTC. Translated: CASSLFGDGYTF.